This section outlines one T cell receptor beta chain sequence together with its context. The antigen is undetermined. The data are from a study of PD-1 blockade in classical Hodgkin lymphoma. Sequencing was performed with immunoSEQ multiplex PCR; in TCRdb, only in-frame clones are kept and a portion is missing. The sample includes about 18,000 clones, roughly 90% seen only once; the top ten take roughly 14%. Study-wide results and limits: Complete responders started with a diversity level that resembled newly diagnosed patients at baseline.

V lost 9 bases and J lost 8, with 9 bases in between. Germline V gives CDR1 SEHNR, CDR2 FQNEAQ (reference sequence). The CDR3 covers 10 residues. In every patient, relapse followed autologous stem cell transplantation, while exposure to brentuximab vedotin differed. Complete response, partial response or progressive disease was each patient's best response. This TCR was sampled from a human donor with classical Hodgkin lymphoma. The sequencing here drew on peripheral blood mononuclear cells (PBMCs), taken before the second cycle of nivolumab. The rearrangement links TRBV7-9 to TRBJ2-3; D uncertain. As DNA, the CDR3 is TGTGCCAGTGAGATGCGTACGCAGTATTTT. As protein: CASEMRTQYF.